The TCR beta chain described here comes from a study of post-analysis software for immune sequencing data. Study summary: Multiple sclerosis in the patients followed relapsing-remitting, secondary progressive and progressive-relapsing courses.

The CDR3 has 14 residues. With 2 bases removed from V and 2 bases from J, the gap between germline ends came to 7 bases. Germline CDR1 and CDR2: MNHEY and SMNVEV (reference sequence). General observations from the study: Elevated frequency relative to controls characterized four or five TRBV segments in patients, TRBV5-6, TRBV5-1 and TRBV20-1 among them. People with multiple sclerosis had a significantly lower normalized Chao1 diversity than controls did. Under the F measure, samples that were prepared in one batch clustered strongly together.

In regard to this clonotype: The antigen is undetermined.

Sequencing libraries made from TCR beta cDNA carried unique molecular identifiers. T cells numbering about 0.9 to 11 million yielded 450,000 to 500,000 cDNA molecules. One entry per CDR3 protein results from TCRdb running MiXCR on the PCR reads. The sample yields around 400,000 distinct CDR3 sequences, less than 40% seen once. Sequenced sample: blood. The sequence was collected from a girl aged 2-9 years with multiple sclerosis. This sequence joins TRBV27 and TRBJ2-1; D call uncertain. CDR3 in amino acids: CASSLQPPYNEQFF. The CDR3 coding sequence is TGTGCCAGCAGTTTACAACCCCCCTACAATGAGCAGTTCTTC.